The present T cell receptor (beta chain) was sequenced within a study of blood T cell repertoires in COVID-19. At the level of the study: PBMCs, B-cell-depleted T cells, or T cells were the source of the cDNA or gDNA that made up the material.

Authors' analysis steps: Reference gene primer amplification gave estimated nucleated cell counts. The protocol was immunoSEQ multiplex PCR, while the TCRdb copy is restricted to in-frame clones and leaves out a portion. D and trimming come from the DNA, and the V and J calls and clone size come from that table. The top ten hold 11% of the sample, which has around 50,000 clones, over 75% seen once. The CDR3 covers 15 residues. CDR1 and CDR2 from the germline V gene are SGHTA and FQGNSA. The V gene end was trimmed by 6 bases and the J gene end by 5 bases; junction bases not matched to a gene: 10. This clonotype was sampled from an elderly man with COVID-19, enrolled during active disease. The chain links TRBV7-2 to TRBJ2-7; 10 nucleotides align to TRBD1. Source material: peripheral blood. The CDR3 sequence is CASSRSRDRGDEQYF. CDR3 nucleotides: TGTGCCAGCAGTCGAAGCCGGGACAGGGGAGACGAGCAGTACTTC.